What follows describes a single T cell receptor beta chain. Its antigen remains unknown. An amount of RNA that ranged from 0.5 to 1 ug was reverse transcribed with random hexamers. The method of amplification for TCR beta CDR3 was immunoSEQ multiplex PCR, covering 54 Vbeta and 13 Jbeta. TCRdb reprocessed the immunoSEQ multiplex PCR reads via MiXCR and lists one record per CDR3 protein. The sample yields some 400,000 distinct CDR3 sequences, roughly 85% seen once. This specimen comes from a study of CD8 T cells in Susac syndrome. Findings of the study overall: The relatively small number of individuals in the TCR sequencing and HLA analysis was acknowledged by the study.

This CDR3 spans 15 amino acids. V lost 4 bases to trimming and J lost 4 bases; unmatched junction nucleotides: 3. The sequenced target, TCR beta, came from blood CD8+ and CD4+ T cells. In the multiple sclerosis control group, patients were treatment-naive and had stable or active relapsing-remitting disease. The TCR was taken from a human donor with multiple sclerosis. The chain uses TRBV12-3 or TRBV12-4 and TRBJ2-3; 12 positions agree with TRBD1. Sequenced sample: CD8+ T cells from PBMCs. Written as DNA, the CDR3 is TGTGCCAGCAGTTCCCGGGACAGGGGGCCAGATACGCAGTATTTT. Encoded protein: CASSSRDRGPDTQYF.